The 20 T cell receptor beta chains presented below share a single source sample, sequenced in a study of T cell responses to AZD1222 COVID-19 vaccine. This table comes from immunoSEQ multiplex PCR, and its TCRdb copy is limited to in-frame clones, with some not included. The sample has 85,000 to 90,000 clones, 85% to 90% seen once; the top ten hold approximately 10%. The sequencing here drew on peripheral blood, taken on day 0 of MenACWY control vaccination. All receptors come from an adult in good health.

The rearrangement uses TRBV19 and TRBJ1-5; TRBD1 is a possible D gene (6 bases). The germline V gene encodes CDR1 LNHDA and CDR2 SQIVND (reference sequence). With 2 bases removed from V and 1 base from J, the gap between germline ends came to 15 bases. This CDR3 spans 17 amino acids. The DNA for the CDR3 is TGTGCCAGTAGTATAACCGAGGGAGGGGGGAGCAATCAGCCCCAGCATTTT. This sequence encodes CASSITEGGGSNQPQHF.

The chain uses TRBV7-2 and TRBJ2-1; D ambiguous. CDR1 and CDR2 (germline): SGHTA, FQGNSA. This CDR3 comprises 15 residues. V lost 1 base and J lost 0, with 7 bases in between. The CDR3 protein is CASSLVPGSYNEQFF. CDR3 bases: TGTGCCAGCAGCTTAGTACCAGGCTCCTACAATGAGCAGTTCTTC.

CDR3: CASRKGQQIGNTIYF. The CDR3, as DNA: TGTGCCAGCAGAAAAGGACAGCAGATTGGAAACACCATATATTTT. V and J are TRBV6-5 and TRBJ1-3; perhaps TRBD1 as D (6 bases). Germline V gene sequence: CDR1 MNHEY, CDR2 SVGAGI. The V end was cut by 6 bases, the J end by 3 bases, with 15 bases between. The CDR3 sequence is 15 residues long.

J is TRBJ2-2 and V is TRBV19; TRBD1 might be the D (7 bases). Germline assignment: CDR1 LNHDA and CDR2 SQIVND (reference sequence). The CDR3 contains 13 residues. Trimming took 11 bases from V and 4 from J, leaving 14 bases between them. The CDR3 is CASQGGFTGELFF. CDR3 nucleotide sequence: TGTGCCTCCCAGGGGGGCTTCACCGGGGAGCTGTTTTTT.

This chain connects TRBV3-1 (or the pseudogene TRBV3-2) to TRBJ2-4; tentative D call: TRBD1 (5 bases). Germline V gene lookup returns CDR1 LGHDT and CDR2 YNNKEL (reference sequence). The germline V and J ends were trimmed by 0 bases and 3 bases, with 9 bases remaining between them. The CDR3 is made up of 15 amino acids. This chain's CDR3 is CASSQEGVGKNIQYF. CDR3 bases: TGTGCCAGCAGCCAAGAAGGGGTTGGCAAAAACATTCAGTACTTC.

The CDR3 DNA follows: TGTGCCAGCAGCGTGACAGGGGGTAACTATGGCTACACCTTC. Amino acid sequence: CASSVTGGNYGYTF. The chain joins TRBV7-9 to TRBJ1-2; the match to TRBD1 covers 9 bases. V was pared by 5 bases and J by 1 base, with 2 bases of the junction left unmatched. The CDR3 is 14 amino acids. Per the germline V gene, CDR1 is SEHNR and CDR2 is FQNEAQ (reference sequence).

The rearrangement joins TRBV4-3 to TRBJ2-1; 9 bases agree with TRBD2. The J segment lost 10 bases and the V segment lost 6 bases, leaving 7 bases of the junction unmatched. The germline V gene encodes CDR1 LGHNA and CDR2 YSLEER. The CDR3 sequence is 13 residues long. This CDR3 is CASSSGGRKEQFF. The DNA of the CDR3 is TGCGCCAGCAGTAGCGGGGGCCGCAAGGAGCAGTTCTTC.

The chain recombines TRBV12-5 with TRBJ2-5; D is ambiguous. The germline gives CDR1 LGHNT, CDR2 FRNRAP. Trimming took off 2 bases at V and 9 bases at J, with 13 bases between the two ends. The CDR3 loop spans 13 amino acids. The CDR3 coding sequence is TGTGCTAGTGGTTTGAAGGACCCCCAGGCCCAGTACTTC. It codes for CASGLKDPQAQYF.

The chain is built from TRBV7-8 and TRBJ2-2; no firm D call. The CDR3 has 17 amino acids. Germline V gene sequence: CDR1 SGHVS, CDR2 FQNEAQ. Between the trimmed V and J ends, which lost 3 bases and 0 bases, there was a span of 14 bases. In DNA, the CDR3 is TGTGCCAGCAGCTTCCTGTTCAGCAGTTCGAACACCGGGGAGCTGTTTTTT. This encodes CASSFLFSSSNTGELFF.

V and J are TRBV20-1 and TRBJ2-1; D uncertain. The V end was cut by 3 bases, the J end by 5 bases, with 11 bases between. This CDR3 spans 13 amino acids. CDR1 and CDR2 (germline): DFQATT, SNEGSKA (reference sequence). CDR3 loop: CSASRTANNEQFF. CDR3 nucleotide sequence: TGCAGTGCTAGTCGGACGGCCAACAATGAGCAGTTCTTC.

The genes are TRBV5-4 and TRBJ1-1; 11 nucleotides agree with TRBD1. Germline lookup yields CDR1 SGHNT and CDR2 YYREEE (reference sequence). CDR3 length: 15 amino acids. V was clipped by 4 bases and J by 0 bases; unmatched bases: 2. This chain's CDR3 is CASSRGQGVNTEAFF. CDR3 DNA sequence: TGTGCCAGCAGCCGGGGACAGGGGGTGAACACTGAAGCTTTCTTT.

The chain couples TRBV3-1 (or the pseudogene TRBV3-2) to TRBJ2-7; a possible D gene is TRBD2 (5 bases). CDR3 length: 16 amino acids. Germline V CDR1 and CDR2: LGHDT, YNNKEL (reference sequence). Trimming removed 0 bases at V and 6 bases at J, with 18 bases between. This CDR3 is CASSQDYGGSPLEQYF. For the CDR3, the DNA is TGTGCCAGCAGCCAAGATTACGGAGGAAGTCCTCTCGAGCAGTACTTC.

The V gene is TRBV6-5, the J gene TRBJ1-2; TRBD1 matches at 7 bases. The CDR3 runs 13 residues. The J segment lost 4 bases and the V segment lost 7 bases, leaving 6 bases of the junction unmatched. Germline V gene data show CDR1 as MNHEY and CDR2 as SVGAGI. The CDR3 sequence: CASTTGEGYGYTF. DNA for the CDR3: TGTGCCAGCACCACAGGGGAGGGCTATGGCTACACCTTC.

J is TRBJ2-3 and V is TRBV30; 8 bases are shared with TRBD2. V lost 0 bases, J lost 2 bases, and 4 bases stayed unmatched. Per the germline V gene, CDR1 is GTSNPN and CDR2 is SVGIG (reference sequence). The CDR3 totals 15 residues. CDR3 loop: CAWSVWRGATDTQYF. In nucleotides, the CDR3 is TGTGCCTGGAGTGTATGGCGGGGGGCCACAGATACGCAGTATTTT.

This clone was counted once. The chain joins TRBV6-2 or TRBV6-3 to TRBJ1-2; no clear D gene. In germline, CDR1 is MNHEY, CDR2 SVGEGT. Deletions cut 5 bases from V and 7 bases from J, with 17 bases between. This CDR3 region has 14 residues. In DNA, the CDR3 is TGTGCCAGCAGTCCCTCGTGGGGTGTGAGTGGCTACACCTTC. This codes for CASSPSWGVSGYTF.

The V gene is TRBV6-5, the J gene TRBJ2-7; no reliable D call. The germline gives CDR1 MNHEY, CDR2 SVGAGI. Trimming removed 2 bases from V and 7 bases from J, with 6 bases in between. The CDR3 has 11 residues. The CDR3 reads CASSYNREQYF. The DNA for the CDR3 is TGTGCCAGCAGTTACAACCGAGAGCAGTACTTC.

The chain combines TRBV28 with TRBJ1-3; D ambiguous. Germline V lookup: CDR1 MDHEN, CDR2 SYDVKM. The CDR3 is made up of 15 amino acids. Trimming removed 5 bases from V and 4 bases from J, with 15 bases in between. In DNA form, the CDR3 reads TGTGCCAGCAGTCCCTCCCTTCTTACAGGAAACACCATATATTTT. Its protein product is CASSPSLLTGNTIYF. The full variable domain, completed using reference TRBV28 and TRBJ1-3, is DVKVTQSSRYLVKRTGEKVFLECVQDMDHENMFWYRQDPGLGLRLIYFSYDVKMKEKGDIPEGYSVSREKKERFSLILESASTNQTSMYLCASSPSLLTGNTIYFGEGSWLTVV.

Here the CDR3 reads CASRNPGQGASYEQYF. The CDR3 bases are TGTGCCAGTAGAAATCCGGGACAGGGGGCTTCGTACGAGCAGTACTTC. This chain links TRBV19 with TRBJ2-7; TRBD1 agrees at 12 bases. Germline V CDR1 and CDR2: LNHDA, SQIVND (reference sequence). The CDR3 has 16 amino acids. The junction had 10 bases not matched to a gene; V was cut back by 6 bases and J by 4 bases.

The chain uses TRBV5-1 and TRBJ1-2, with D unclear. The CDR3 extends over 14 amino acids. Trimming shortened V by 5 bases and J by 4 bases, and 15 bases separated the two germline ends. Germline lookup yields CDR1 SGHRS and CDR2 YFSETQ. The DNA of the CDR3 is TGCGCCAGCAGTTTGACCGACACGGTCTATGGCTACACCTTC. It is translated as CASSLTDTVYGYTF.

This chain connects TRBV4-3 to TRBJ1-1; D may be TRBD1 (6 bases). The length of the CDR3 is 15 residues. Germline lookup yields CDR1 LGHNA and CDR2 YSLEER. V was cut by 4 bases and J by 1 base, with 13 bases left in between. As DNA, the CDR3 is TGCGCCAGCAGCCGGGACACAGGGCGGAACACTGAAGCTTTCTTT. Translated, it gives CASSRDTGRNTEAFF.